These 16 T cell receptor beta chains were all obtained from the same sample, sequenced in a study of yellow fever vaccine responses in identical twins. TCRdb processed the RT-PCR reads anew with MiXCR; each CDR3 protein has one entry. The sample consists of fewer than 4,500 distinct CDR3 sequences, 70% to 90% of them appearing once. The sequences come from T cells from blood (PBMCs), unsorted or a sorted subset (not recorded which), collected before or after yellow fever vaccination (not recorded which). These receptors originate from a woman aged 18-35 years who received the yellow fever vaccine.

This chain joins TRBV5-1 and TRBJ1-2, with a possible D match to TRBD1 (6 bases). This CDR3 is 13 amino acids long. CDR1 is SGHRS and CDR2 is YFSETQ in the germline V gene. V lost 6 bases to trimming and J lost 6 bases, with 15 bases between them. The CDR3 loop is CASTTGFGHGYTF. CDR3 coding DNA: TGCGCCAGCACTACAGGGTTTGGGCATGGCTACACCTTC.

The chain has TRBV20-1 and TRBJ2-5, with 13 bases identical to TRBD2. V gave up 1 base and J gave up 4 bases; unmatched junction bases: 0. In germline, CDR1 is DFQATT, CDR2 SNEGSKA (reference sequence). CDR3 length equals 14 residues. In nucleotides, the CDR3 is TGCAGTGCTAGAGGGACTAGCGGGAGAGAGACCCAGTACTTC. This gives the protein CSARGTSGRETQYF.

This clonotype occurred once. The chain carries TRBV13 and TRBJ2-7; 9 bases align to TRBD1. J gave up 5 bases and V 0 bases, and 11 bases lay outside the gene matches. CDR3 size: 17 residues. In germline, CDR1 is PRHDT, CDR2 FYEKMQ (reference sequence). The CDR3 coding sequence is TGTGCCAGCAGCTTAGGTACCCCGGGACAGGGTCCCCACGAGCAGTACTTC. The encoded protein is CASSLGTPGQGPHEQYF.

The chain links TRBV12-3 or TRBV12-4 to TRBJ2-5; TRBD2 matches at 16 bases. Trimming at V came to 6 bases and at J to 4 bases, leaving 8 bases not matched to a gene. The length of the CDR3 is 17 residues. CDR3 loop: CASSSGTSGRVRETQYF. In DNA, the CDR3 is TGTGCCAGCAGCTCCGGGACTAGCGGGAGGGTCAGAGAGACCCAGTACTTC.

The CDR3 reads CSGGLAGDETQYF. CDR3 coding DNA: TGCAGCGGTGGACTAGCGGGAGATGAGACCCAGTACTTC. The rearrangement links TRBV29-1 to TRBJ2-5; 13 positions match TRBD2. Germline lookup yields CDR1 SQVTM and CDR2 ANQGSEA. This CDR3 region has 13 residues. Losses at the gene ends were 7 bases for V and 5 bases for J; bases not matched to a gene: 4.

This clonotype is a singleton in its sample. The rearrangement links TRBV29-1 to TRBJ2-7; D ambiguous. This CDR3 region has 15 residues. CDR1 is SQVTM, CDR2 ANQGSEA, per germline. Trimming pared 5 bases from V and 1 base from J, leaving 18 bases between. The chain's CDR3 is CSVLKLTDISYEQYF. CDR3 DNA: TGCAGCGTTTTAAAGTTGACGGATATTTCCTACGAGCAGTACTTC.

The rearrangement joins TRBV2 to TRBJ2-1; TRBD2 agrees at 11 bases. The CDR3 runs 15 residues. V lost 11 bases and J lost 6; bases outside the gene matches: 12. Germline CDR1 is SNHLY and CDR2 is FYNNEI. Written as DNA, the CDR3 is TGTGCCCGAGACTTTCTAGCGGGAGGCGGCAATGAGCAGTTCTTC. It specifies CARDFLAGGGNEQFF.

CDR3 loop: CASSPLVTSGVVGELFF. Written as DNA, the CDR3 is TGTGCCAGCAGCCCCTTGGTGACTAGCGGGGTGGTCGGGGAGCTGTTTTTT. V usage is TRBV11-2 and J usage is TRBJ2-2; TRBD2 agrees at 11 bases. From germline, CDR1 is SGHAT and CDR2 FQNNGV. The CDR3 covers 17 residues. Unmatched junction bases numbered 12, after V lost 5 bases and J lost 7 bases.

The genes are TRBV29-1 and TRBJ2-5, with D possibly being TRBD2 (6 bases). The CDR3 has 13 residues. V dropped 5 bases and J dropped 5 bases, with 15 bases sitting between them. Per germline, CDR1 SQVTM and CDR2 ANQGSEA. The CDR3 loop reads CSVLRGGGETQYF. CDR3 nucleotide sequence: TGCAGCGTTCTACGGGGAGGCGGGGAGACCCAGTACTTC.

This rearrangement joins TRBV5-1 to TRBJ2-4; maybe TRBD2 (6 bases). Germline V gene data show CDR1 as SGHRS and CDR2 as YFSETQ. Trimming stripped 0 bases from V and 1 base from J, with 8 bases between. The CDR3 spans 15 residues. CDR3 DNA sequence: TGCGCCAGCAGCTTGGGACTAGAGGCCAAAAACATTCAGTACTTC. This translates into CASSLGLEAKNIQYF.

The genes are TRBV11-1 and TRBJ1-1; D is perhaps TRBD1 (5 bases). The CDR3 contains 13 residues. V shed 9 bases and J shed 2 bases, with 13 bases lying between them. Germline CDR1 is SGHAT and CDR2 is FQDESV (reference sequence). DNA of the CDR3: TGTGCCAGTCGGGGGGGGGTTAACACTGAAGCTTTCTTT. This sequence encodes CASRGGVNTEAFF.

The CDR3 bases are TGTGCCAGCAGCTCTCAAAGGGAGAACCCTTATGGCTACACCTTC. Translation gives CASSSQRENPYGYTF. This sequence joins TRBV11-3 and TRBJ1-2; D gene ambiguous. CDR1 SGHNT and CDR2 YENEEA come from the germline V gene. Trimming pared 4 bases from V and 5 bases from J, leaving 17 bases between. CDR3 size: 15 residues.

This clonotype appeared a few times. The gene calls are TRBV7-6 and TRBJ2-1, with 10 nucleotides matching TRBD2. CDR1 and CDR2 from the germline V gene are SGHVS and FNYEAQ. The J segment lost 1 base and the V segment lost 5 bases, leaving 8 bases of the junction unmatched. The CDR3 consists of 17 residues. CDR3 coding DNA: TGTGCCAGCAGCCCAATGACTAGCGGGTATTCCTACAATGAGCAGTTCTTC. Amino acids: CASSPMTSGYSYNEQFF.

J is TRBJ2-3 and V is TRBV29-1; TRBD1 might be the D (5 bases). CDR1 is SQVTM, CDR2 ANQGSEA, per germline. CDR3 length: 13 residues. Trimming cost V 8 bases and J 0 bases, with 12 bases left between them. CDR3 sequence reads: CSCQGLSTDTQYF. The CDR3, as DNA: TGCAGCTGCCAGGGCCTGAGCACAGATACGCAGTATTTT.

The chain combines TRBV15 with TRBJ2-1; 8 bases are a match to TRBD1. Unmatched junction bases numbered 10, after V lost 6 bases and J lost 3 bases. CDR1 LNHNV and CDR2 YYDKDF come from the germline V gene (reference sequence). The CDR3 extends over 16 amino acids. CDR3 bases: TGTGCCACCAGGTACTCCGGGACAGGAGACTACAATGAGCAGTTCTTC. Encoded protein: CATRYSGTGDYNEQFF. Based on the CDR3 plus reference TRBV15 and TRBJ2-1, the full variable domain is DAMVIQNPRYQVTQFGKPVTLSCSQTLNHNVMYWYQQKSSQAPKLLFHYYDKDFNNEADTPDNFQSRRPNTSFCFLDIRSPGLGDTAMYLCATRYSGTGDYNEQFFGPGTRLTVL.

This chain uses TRBV20-1 with TRBJ1-5; maybe TRBD1 (6 bases). Germline V gene data show CDR1 as DFQATT and CDR2 as SNEGSKA (reference sequence). Trimming shortened V by 4 bases and J by 6 bases, and 16 bases separated the two germline ends. The CDR3 sequence is 14 residues long. CDR3 sequence: CSATRQGQGQPQHF. The DNA of the CDR3 is TGCAGTGCTACGAGGCAGGGACAAGGTCAGCCCCAGCATTTT.